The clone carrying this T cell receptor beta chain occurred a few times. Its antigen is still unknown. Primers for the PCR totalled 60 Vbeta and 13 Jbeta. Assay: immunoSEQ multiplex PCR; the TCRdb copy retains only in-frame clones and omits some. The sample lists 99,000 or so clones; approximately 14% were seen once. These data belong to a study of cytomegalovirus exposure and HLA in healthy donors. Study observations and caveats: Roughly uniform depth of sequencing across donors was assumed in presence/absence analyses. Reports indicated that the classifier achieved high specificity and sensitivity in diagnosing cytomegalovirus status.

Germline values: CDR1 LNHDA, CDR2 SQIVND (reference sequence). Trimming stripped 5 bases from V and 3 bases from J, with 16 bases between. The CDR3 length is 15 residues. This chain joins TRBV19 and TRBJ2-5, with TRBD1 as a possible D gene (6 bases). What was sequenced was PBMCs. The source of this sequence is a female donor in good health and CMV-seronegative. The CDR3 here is CASSLQGFVEETQYF. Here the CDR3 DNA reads TGTGCCAGTAGTTTACAGGGATTTGTGGAAGAGACCCAGTACTTC.